A selection of T cell receptor beta chains follows, all from one sample in a study of blood T cell repertoires in COVID-19. Measured with immunoSEQ multiplex PCR; TCRdb has only the in-frame clones, and not every one. This repertoire shows around 170,000 clones, approximately 79% found once; its top ten account for about 3%. Specimen: peripheral blood. The source is a woman older than 75 with acute or convalescent COVID-19. CDR3s include the opening cysteine and the closing phenylalanine or tryptophan. The D gene is left open where the match is weak. Size values are once, few and many counts, or a class for expanded clones, and some rows have none.

-	TRBV24-1	TRBJ2-7	-	TGTGCCACCAGTGATTTCTCGCCAGGCAGCTCCTACGAGCAGTACTTC	CATSDFSPGSSYEQYF
TRBD2	TRBV29-1	TRBJ2-5	-	TGCAGCGTTGTAGGACTAGCGGGAGGGGTGAAGACCCAGTACTTC	CSVVGLAGGVKTQYF
TRBD1	TRBV29-1	TRBJ2-7	-	TGCAGCGTCGCCGTCCCGGACAGGGGCCACGAGCAGTACTTC	CSVAVPDRGHEQYF
-	TRBV4-1	TRBJ1-1	-	TGCGCCAGCAGCCGGGGCGCGGACACTGAAGCTTTCTTT	CASSRGADTEAFF
TRBD1	TRBV2	TRBJ2-3	-	TGTGCCAGCAGGCGACAGGGTTTTGCATCTCTGGTCAGGACAGATACGCAGTATTTT	CASRRQGFASLVRTDTQYF
-	TRBV28	TRBJ1-6	-	TGTGCCAGCAGTTTGGGGGGGCAAAATGGTTCACCCCTCCACTTT	CASSLGGQNGSPLHF
-	TRBV2	TRBJ2-7	-	TGTGCCAGCAGTGCTAGCGCACACTCCTACGAGCAGTACTTC	CASSASAHSYEQYF
-	TRBV7-8	TRBJ2-1	-	TGTGCCAGCACCCAGGGTCCGAACAATGAGCAGTTCTTC	CASTQGPNNEQFF
-	TRBV18	TRBJ2-7	-	TGTGCCAGCTCACCACCGGGGGGGCTCCTCTACGAGCAGTACTTC	CASSPPGGLLYEQYF
TRBD2	TRBV5-4	TRBJ2-3	-	TGTGCCAGCAGCGAGACTAGCGGCACAGATACGCAGTATTTT	CASSETSGTDTQYF
TRBD1	TRBV6-2/TRBV6-3	TRBJ2-7	-	TGTGCCAGCAGCTTAACAGGGGGCCAGCCCTACGAGCAGTACTTC	CASSLTGGQPYEQYF
-	TRBV28	TRBJ1-4	-	TGTGCCAGCAGTTTATGGCAGGGGATTGGTGAAAAACTGTTTTTT	CASSLWQGIGEKLFF
TRBD2	TRBV11-2	TRBJ2-5	-	TGTGCCAGCAGCTTAAACCGACTAGCGGGAGGTGAGACCCAGTACTTC	CASSLNRLAGGETQYF
-	TRBV19	TRBJ2-7	-	TGTGCCAGTAGAGATACTAGGGAGCAGTACTTC	CASRDTREQYF
-	TRBV7-9	TRBJ1-1	few	TGTGCCAGCAGCTTAGCGGTGGGGCGGATGAACACTGAAGCTTTCTTT	CASSLAVGRMNTEAFF
TRBD2	TRBV28	TRBJ2-1	-	TGTGCCAGCAGTGGGGGGAGGGCCCTATACAATGAGCAGTTCTTC	CASSGGRALYNEQFF
TRBD2	TRBV7-9	TRBJ2-5	-	TGTGCCAGCAGCTATCCGGGACTACAGTACCAAGAGACCCAGTACTTC	CASSYPGLQYQETQYF
TRBD1	TRBV6-5	TRBJ2-3	-	TGTGCCAGCAGTTTCGGGACAGGAGGGGGGGATACGCAGTATTTT	CASSFGTGGGDTQYF
-	TRBV5-1	TRBJ2-7	-	TGCGCCAGCAGCTTGGCCGGGTCTAACTACGAGCAGTACTTC	CASSLAGSNYEQYF
TRBD1	TRBV2	TRBJ2-7	once	TGTGCCAGCCACGCCGGGACAGGGGGCTACGAGCAGTACTTC	CASHAGTGGYEQYF
TRBD1	TRBV7-9	TRBJ2-1	-	TGTGCCAGCAGCAACGGACAGGGGGGATACGATGAGCAGTTCTTC	CASSNGQGGYDEQFF
-	TRBV19	TRBJ2-1	-	TGTGCCAGTAGTATGCGAACCTCCGACAATGAGCAGTTCTTC	CASSMRTSDNEQFF
TRBD1	TRBV2	TRBJ1-6	-	TGTGCCAGCAGTGAACGGAGGGGGCGAGATAATTCACCCCTCCACTTT	CASSERRGRDNSPLHF
-	TRBV27	TRBJ1-5	-	TGTGCCACGCGAGAGGGATATGGCAATCAGCCCCAGCATTTT	CATREGYGNQPQHF
-	TRBV6-5	TRBJ2-4	-	TGTGCCAGCAGTTATTCCGTAGCCAAAAACATTCAGTACTTC	CASSYSVAKNIQYF
TRBD2	TRBV24-1	TRBJ2-2	-	TGTGCCACCAGTGACCCTGGGCGGGAGGTCGGCACCGGGGAGCTGTTTTTT	CATSDPGREVGTGELFF
TRBD2	TRBV6-5	TRBJ2-5	-	TGTGCCAGCAGTTACTCTCCGGGACTAGCAAGGGAGACCCAGTACTTC	CASSYSPGLARETQYF
-	TRBV3-1/TRBV3-2	TRBJ1-4	-	TGTGCCAGCAGCCAAGATCTGGGGGCGTCTAATGAAAAACTGTTTTTT	CASSQDLGASNEKLFF
-	TRBV28	TRBJ1-4	-	TGTGCCACCCATGGGGGGGGAGTTAATGAAAAACTGTTTTTT	CATHGGGVNEKLFF
TRBD2	TRBV6-2/TRBV6-3	TRBJ2-5	-	TGTGCCAGCAGTTACACCATGGGACTAGCGGGAGGGCCAGAGACCCAGTACTTC	CASSYTMGLAGGPETQYF
-	TRBV15	TRBJ2-1	once	TGTGCCACCAGCAGAAGGCGGACGGACACAATGAGGCAGTTCTTC	CATSRRRTDTMRQFF
-	TRBV27	TRBJ2-7	-	TGTGCCAGCAGTCTGGACTACGGCTCCTACGAGCAGTACTTC	CASSLDYGSYEQYF